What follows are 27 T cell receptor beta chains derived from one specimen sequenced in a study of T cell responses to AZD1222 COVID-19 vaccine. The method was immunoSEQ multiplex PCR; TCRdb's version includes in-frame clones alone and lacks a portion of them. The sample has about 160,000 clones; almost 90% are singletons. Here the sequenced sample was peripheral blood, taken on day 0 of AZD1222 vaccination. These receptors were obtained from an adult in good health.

The CDR3 sequence is CASSPSSVTHSYNEQFF. In nucleotides, the CDR3 is TGTGCCAGCAGCCCGTCTAGCGTCACTCATTCCTACAATGAGCAGTTCTTC. The chain joins TRBV7-2 to TRBJ2-1; D is perhaps TRBD2 (6 bases). Germline CDR1 SGHTA, CDR2 FQGNSA. The CDR3 extends over 17 amino acids. V was cut by 5 bases and J by 1 base, with 18 bases left in between. Full variable domain (rest looked up from reference TRBV7-2 and TRBJ2-1): GAGVSQSPSNKVTEKGKDVELRCDPISGHTALYWYRQSLGQGLEFLIYFQGNSAPDKSGLPSDRFSAERTGGSVSTLTIQRTQQEDSAVYLCASSPSSVTHSYNEQFFGPGTRLTVL.

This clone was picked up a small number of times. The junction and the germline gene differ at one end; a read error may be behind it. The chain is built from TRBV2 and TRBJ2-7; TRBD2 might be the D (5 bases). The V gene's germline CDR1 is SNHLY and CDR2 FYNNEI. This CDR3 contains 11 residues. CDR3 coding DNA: TGTGCCAGCAGTGTGGCGTGGGAGTTTTGCTTC. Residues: CASSVAWEFCF.

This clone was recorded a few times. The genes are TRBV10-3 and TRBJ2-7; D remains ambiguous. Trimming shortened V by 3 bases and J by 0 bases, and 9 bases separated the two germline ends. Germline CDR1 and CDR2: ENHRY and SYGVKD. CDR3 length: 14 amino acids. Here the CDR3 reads CAISEEWISYEQYF. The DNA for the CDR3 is TGTGCCATCAGTGAAGAATGGATCTCCTACGAGCAGTACTTC.

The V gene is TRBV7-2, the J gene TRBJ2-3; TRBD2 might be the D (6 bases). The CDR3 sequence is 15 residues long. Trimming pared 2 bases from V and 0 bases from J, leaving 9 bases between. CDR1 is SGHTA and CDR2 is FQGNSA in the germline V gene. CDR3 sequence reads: CASSLPSGSTDTQYF. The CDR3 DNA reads TGTGCCAGCAGCTTACCCAGCGGGAGCACAGATACGCAGTATTTT.

DNA of the CDR3: TGTGCCTCCGAGATCGGACAGGGCATTCAGGGCTACACCTTC. It translates to CASEIGQGIQGYTF. This sequence joins TRBV28 and TRBJ1-2, with 8 bases that match TRBD1. With 11 bases clipped from V and 8 bases from J, the junction kept 16 bases outside the gene matches. Per the germline V gene, CDR1 is MDHEN and CDR2 is SYDVKM. CDR3 length: 14 amino acids.

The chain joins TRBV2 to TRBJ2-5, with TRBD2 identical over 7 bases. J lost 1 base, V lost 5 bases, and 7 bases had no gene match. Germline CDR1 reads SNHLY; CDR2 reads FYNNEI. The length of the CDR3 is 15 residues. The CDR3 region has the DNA TGTGCCAGCAGTAACGTAGCGGGCTTCCAAGAGACCCAGTACTTC. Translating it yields CASSNVAGFQETQYF.

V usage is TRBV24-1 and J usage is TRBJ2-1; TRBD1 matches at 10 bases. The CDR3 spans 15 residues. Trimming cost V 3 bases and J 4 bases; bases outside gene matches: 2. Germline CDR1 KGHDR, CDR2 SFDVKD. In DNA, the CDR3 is TGTGCCACCAGTGATCCGGGACAGGGGTACAATGAGCAGTTCTTC. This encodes CATSDPGQGYNEQFF.

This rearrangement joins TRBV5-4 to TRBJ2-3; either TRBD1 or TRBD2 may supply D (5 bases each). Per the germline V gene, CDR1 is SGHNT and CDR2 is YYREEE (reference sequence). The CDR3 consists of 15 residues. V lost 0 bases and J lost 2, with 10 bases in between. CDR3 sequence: CASSLAGANTDTQYF. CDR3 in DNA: TGTGCCAGCAGCTTGGCCGGGGCAAACACAGATACGCAGTATTTT.

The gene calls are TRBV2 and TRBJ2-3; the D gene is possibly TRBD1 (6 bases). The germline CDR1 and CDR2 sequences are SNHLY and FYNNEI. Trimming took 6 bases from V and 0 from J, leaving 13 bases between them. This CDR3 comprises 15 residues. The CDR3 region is CASRQGALSTDTQYF. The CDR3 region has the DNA TGTGCCAGCAGACAGGGCGCTCTGAGCACAGATACGCAGTATTTT. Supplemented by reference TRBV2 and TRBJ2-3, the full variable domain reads EPEVTQTPSHQVTQMGQEVILRCVPISNHLYFYWYRQILGQKVEFLVSFYNNEISEKSEIFDDQFSVERPDGSNFTLKIRSTKLEDSAMYFCASRQGALSTDTQYFGPGTRLTVL.

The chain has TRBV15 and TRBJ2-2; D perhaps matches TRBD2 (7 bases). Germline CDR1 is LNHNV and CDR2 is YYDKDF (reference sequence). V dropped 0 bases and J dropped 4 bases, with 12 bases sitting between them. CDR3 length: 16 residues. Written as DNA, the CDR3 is TGTGCCACCAGCAGAGATAAAAGGGGGGGCACCGGGGAGCTGTTTTTT. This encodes CATSRDKRGGTGELFF.

The CDR3 is CASRNRGNQPQHF. CDR3 DNA: TGTGCCAGCAGAAACAGGGGAAACCAGCCCCAGCATTTT. This chain uses TRBV2 with TRBJ1-5; 7 bases align to TRBD1. In germline, CDR1 is SNHLY, CDR2 FYNNEI. The CDR3 totals 13 residues. The V segment lost 6 bases and the J segment 7 bases; nucleotides outside the gene matches: 6.

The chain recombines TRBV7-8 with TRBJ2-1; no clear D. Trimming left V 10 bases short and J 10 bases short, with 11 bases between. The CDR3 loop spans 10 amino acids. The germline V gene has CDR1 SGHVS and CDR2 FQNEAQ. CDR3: CATSSLEQFF. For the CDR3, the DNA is TGTGCCACCTCATCCCTAGAGCAGTTCTTC.

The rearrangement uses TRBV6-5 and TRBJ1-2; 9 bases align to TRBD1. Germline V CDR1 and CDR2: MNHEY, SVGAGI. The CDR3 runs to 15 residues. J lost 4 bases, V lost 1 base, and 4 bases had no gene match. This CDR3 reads CASSYLQGALYGYTF. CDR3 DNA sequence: TGTGCCAGCAGTTACTTACAGGGGGCGCTCTATGGCTACACCTTC.

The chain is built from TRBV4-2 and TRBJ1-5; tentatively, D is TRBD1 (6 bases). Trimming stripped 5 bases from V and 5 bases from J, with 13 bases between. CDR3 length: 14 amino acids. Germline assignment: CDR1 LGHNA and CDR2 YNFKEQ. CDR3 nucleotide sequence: TGTGCCAGCAGCGCCCAAGAGGGGGATCAGCCCCAGCATTTT. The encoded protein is CASSAQEGDQPQHF.

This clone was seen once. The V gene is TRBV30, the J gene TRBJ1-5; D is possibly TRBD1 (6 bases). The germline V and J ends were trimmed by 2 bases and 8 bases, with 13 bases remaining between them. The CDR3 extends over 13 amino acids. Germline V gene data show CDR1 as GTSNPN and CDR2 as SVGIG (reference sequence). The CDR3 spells CAWSQSNREPQHF. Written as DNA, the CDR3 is TGTGCCTGGAGTCAATCCAACAGGGAGCCCCAGCATTTT.

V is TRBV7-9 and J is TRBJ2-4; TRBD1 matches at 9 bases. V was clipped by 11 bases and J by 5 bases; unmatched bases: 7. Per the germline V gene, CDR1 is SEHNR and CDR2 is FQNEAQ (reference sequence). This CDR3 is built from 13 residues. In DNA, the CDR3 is TGTGCCGTAGGGGACAGGGACCAAAACATTCAGTACTTC. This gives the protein CAVGDRDQNIQYF. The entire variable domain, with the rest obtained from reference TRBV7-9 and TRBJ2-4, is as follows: DTGVSQNPRHKITKRGQNVTFRCDPISEHNRLYWYRQTLGQGPEFLTYFQNEAQLEKSRLLSDRFSAERPKGSFSTLEIQRTEQGDSAMYLCAVGDRDQNIQYFGAGTRLSVL.

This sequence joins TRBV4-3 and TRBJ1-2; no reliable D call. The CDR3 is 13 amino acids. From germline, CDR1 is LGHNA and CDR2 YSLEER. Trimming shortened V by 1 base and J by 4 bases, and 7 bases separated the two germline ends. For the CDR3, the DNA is TGCGCCAGCAGCCAAGGGGGTGGCTATGGCTACACCTTC. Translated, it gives CASSQGGGYGYTF.

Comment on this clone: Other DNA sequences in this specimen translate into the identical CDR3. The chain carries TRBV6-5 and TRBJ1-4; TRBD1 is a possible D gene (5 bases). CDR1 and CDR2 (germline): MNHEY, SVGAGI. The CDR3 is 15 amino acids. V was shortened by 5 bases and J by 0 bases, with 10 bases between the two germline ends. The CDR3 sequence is CASSPQGATNEKLFF. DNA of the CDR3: TGTGCCAGCAGTCCTCAGGGTGCAACTAATGAAAAACTGTTTTTT.

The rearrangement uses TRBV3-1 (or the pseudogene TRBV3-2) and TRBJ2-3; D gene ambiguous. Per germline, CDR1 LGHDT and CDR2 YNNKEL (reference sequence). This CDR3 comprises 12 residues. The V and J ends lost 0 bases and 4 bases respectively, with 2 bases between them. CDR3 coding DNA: TGTGCCAGCAGCCAAGATTCAGATACGCAGTATTTT. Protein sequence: CASSQDSDTQYF.

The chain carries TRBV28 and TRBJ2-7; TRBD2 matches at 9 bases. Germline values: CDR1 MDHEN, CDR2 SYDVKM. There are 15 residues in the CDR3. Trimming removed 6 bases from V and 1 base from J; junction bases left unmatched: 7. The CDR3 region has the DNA TGTGCCAGCAGCGCCGCGGGGGGGCATTCCTACGAGCAGTACTTC. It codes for CASSAAGGHSYEQYF.

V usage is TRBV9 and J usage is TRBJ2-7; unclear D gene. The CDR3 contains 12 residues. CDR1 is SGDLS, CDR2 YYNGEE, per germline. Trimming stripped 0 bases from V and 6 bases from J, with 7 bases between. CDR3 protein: CASSVGLGEQYF. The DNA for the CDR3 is TGTGCCAGCAGCGTAGGATTGGGCGAGCAGTACTTC.

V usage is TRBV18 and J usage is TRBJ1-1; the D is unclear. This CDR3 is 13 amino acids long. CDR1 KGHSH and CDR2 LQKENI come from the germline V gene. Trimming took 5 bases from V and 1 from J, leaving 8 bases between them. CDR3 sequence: CASSTDPNTEAFF. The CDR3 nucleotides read TGTGCCAGCTCAACGGACCCGAACACTGAAGCTTTCTTT.

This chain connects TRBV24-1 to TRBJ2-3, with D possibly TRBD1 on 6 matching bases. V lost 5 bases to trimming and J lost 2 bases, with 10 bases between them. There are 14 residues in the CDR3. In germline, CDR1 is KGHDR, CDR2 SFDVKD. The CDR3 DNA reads TGTGCCACCAGTGTTGGGGGCCTCACAGATACGCAGTATTTT. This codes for CATSVGGLTDTQYF.

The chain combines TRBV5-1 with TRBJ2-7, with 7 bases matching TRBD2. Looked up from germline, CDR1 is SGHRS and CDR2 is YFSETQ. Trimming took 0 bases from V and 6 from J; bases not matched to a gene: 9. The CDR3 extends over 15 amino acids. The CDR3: CASSLVVAGAGEQYF. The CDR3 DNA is TGCGCCAGCAGCTTGGTCGTGGCGGGAGCGGGCGAGCAGTACTTC.

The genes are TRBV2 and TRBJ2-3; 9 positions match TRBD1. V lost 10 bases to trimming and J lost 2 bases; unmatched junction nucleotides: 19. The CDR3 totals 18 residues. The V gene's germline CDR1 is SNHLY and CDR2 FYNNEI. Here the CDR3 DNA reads TGTGCCATCCGGGATAGGGGACAGGGTTGGGGGAACACAGATACGCAGTATTTT. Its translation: CAIRDRGQGWGNTDTQYF.

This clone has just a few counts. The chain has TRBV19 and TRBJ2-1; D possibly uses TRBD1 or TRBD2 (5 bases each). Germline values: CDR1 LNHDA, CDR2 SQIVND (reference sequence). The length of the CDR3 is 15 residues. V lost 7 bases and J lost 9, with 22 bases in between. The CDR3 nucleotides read TGTGCCAGTACCCTAAAGGGGACGCCTTGGCGTGAGCAGTTCTTC. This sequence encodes CASTLKGTPWREQFF.

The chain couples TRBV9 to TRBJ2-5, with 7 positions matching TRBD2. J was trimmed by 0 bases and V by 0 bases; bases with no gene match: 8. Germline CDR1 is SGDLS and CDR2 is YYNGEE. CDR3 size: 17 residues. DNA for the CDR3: TGTGCCAGCAGCGTAGCTACCGGCGGGGGAAACCAAGAGACCCAGTACTTC. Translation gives CASSVATGGGNQETQYF.